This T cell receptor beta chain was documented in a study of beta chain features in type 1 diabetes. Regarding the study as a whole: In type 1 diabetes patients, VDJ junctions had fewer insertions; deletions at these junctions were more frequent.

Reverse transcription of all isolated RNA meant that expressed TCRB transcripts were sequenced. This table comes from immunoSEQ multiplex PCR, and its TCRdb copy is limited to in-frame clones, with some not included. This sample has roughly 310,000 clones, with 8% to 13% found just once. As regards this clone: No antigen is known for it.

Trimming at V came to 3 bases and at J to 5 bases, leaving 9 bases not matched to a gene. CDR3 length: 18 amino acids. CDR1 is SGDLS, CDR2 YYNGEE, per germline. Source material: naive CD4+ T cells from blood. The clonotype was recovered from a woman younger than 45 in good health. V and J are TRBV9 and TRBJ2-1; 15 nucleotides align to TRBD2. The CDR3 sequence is CASSAKGGLAGGHNEQFF. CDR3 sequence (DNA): TGTGCCAGCAGCGCAAAGGGGGGACTAGCGGGAGGCCACAATGAGCAGTTCTTC.